Presented here are 30 T cell receptor beta chains from one specimen sequenced in a study of blood T cell repertoires in COVID-19. Produced via immunoSEQ multiplex PCR; TCRdb's table is partial and in-frame only. The table lists over 150,000 clones, more than 85% of them singletons. What was sequenced was peripheral blood. Source of these receptors: a young man with acute or convalescent COVID-19.

The V and J genes are TRBV10-1 and TRBJ1-4; 8 nucleotides match TRBD1. Germline V CDR1 and CDR2: WNHNN, SYGVQD (reference sequence). The CDR3 runs to 14 residues. The J segment lost 6 bases and the V segment lost 0 bases, leaving 0 bases of the junction unmatched. CDR3 DNA: TGCGCCAGCAGTGAGTCGACAGGGGATGAAAAACTGTTTTTT. This translates into CASSESTGDEKLFF.

The V and J genes are TRBV25-1 and TRBJ1-6; 7 bases are a match to TRBD1. After removal of 3 bases from V and 10 bases from J, the junction contained 9 bases not matched to a gene. This CDR3 region has 15 residues. Germline assignment: CDR1 MGHDK and CDR2 SYGVNS. In DNA, the CDR3 is TGTGCCAGCAGTGAGGCCGACAGGGAGTCCTCACCCCTCCACTTT. As protein: CASSEADRESSPLHF. Filled out from reference TRBV25-1 and TRBJ1-6, the complete variable domain reads EADIYQTPRYLVIGTGKKITLECSQTMGHDKMYWYQQDPGMELHLIHYSYGVNSTEKGDLSSESTVSRIRTEHFPLTLESARPSHTSQYLCASSEADRESSPLHFGNGTRLTVT.

This chain connects TRBV27 to TRBJ2-7, with 8 bases aligning to TRBD2. The CDR3 is 17 residues long. The J segment lost 5 bases and the V segment lost 4 bases, leaving 16 bases of the junction unmatched. CDR1 is MNHEY and CDR2 is SMNVEV in the germline V gene (reference sequence). The CDR3 DNA sequence: TGTGCCAGCAGTTCCTCCGGTTGGACTAGCTCTTTCAACGAGCAGTACTTC. Amino acid sequence: CASSSSGWTSSFNEQYF.

The rearrangement joins TRBV11-3 to TRBJ2-3, with D tentatively TRBD1 (5 bases). The CDR3 consists of 15 residues. V was trimmed by 2 bases and J by 5 bases, leaving 14 bases between them. The germline CDR1 and CDR2 sequences are SGHNT and YENEEA. The CDR3 is CASSLRGSLGDTQYF. In DNA, the CDR3 is TGTGCCAGCAGCTTAAGGGGTAGTTTGGGAGATACGCAGTATTTT.

The V gene is TRBV19, the J gene TRBJ1-5; tentatively, D is TRBD1 (5 bases). The V and J ends lost 2 bases and 3 bases respectively, with 8 bases between them. The CDR3 contains 14 residues. Germline loops: CDR1 LNHDA, CDR2 SQIVND (reference sequence). The CDR3 nucleotides are TGTGCCAGTAGTATACCAGGGTTCAATCAGCCCCAGCATTTT. This sequence encodes CASSIPGFNQPQHF.

V usage is TRBV10-3 and J usage is TRBJ1-2; TRBD1 matches 12 bases. Germline trimming cut 4 bases from V and 2 bases from J; bases unmatched to any gene: 11. Germline CDR1 is ENHRY and CDR2 is SYGVKD. CDR3 length equals 18 residues. The CDR3 DNA is TGTGCCATCAGTGGACCGGGGGGACAGGGGGCTTCCAACTATGGCTACACCTTC. It is translated as CAISGPGGQGASNYGYTF.

The chain employs TRBV28 and TRBJ2-2, with D uncertain. This CDR3 spans 16 amino acids. Trimming took 2 bases from V and 3 from J, leaving 13 bases between them. The V gene's germline CDR1 is MDHEN and CDR2 SYDVKM. CDR3 sequence reads: CASSLDPPTDTGELFF. CDR3 DNA: TGTGCCAGCAGTTTAGACCCTCCGACTGACACCGGGGAGCTGTTTTTT.

V usage is TRBV28 and J usage is TRBJ2-1; D is unclear. The CDR3 length is 14 residues. V was shortened by 6 bases and J by 0 bases, with 9 bases between the two germline ends. Germline lookup yields CDR1 MDHEN and CDR2 SYDVKM. The chain's CDR3 is CASREIISYNEQFF. In DNA, the CDR3 is TGTGCCAGCAGGGAGATTATCTCCTACAATGAGCAGTTCTTC.

The chain combines TRBV11-3 with TRBJ2-1; no clear D. Deletions cut 1 base from V and 7 bases from J, with 5 bases between. This CDR3 is built from 12 residues. Per germline, CDR1 SGHNT and CDR2 YENEEA. CDR3 bases: TGTGCCAGCAGCTTAGGCAGGAATGAGCAGTTCTTC. Protein product: CASSLGRNEQFF.

Comments on this clone: In the same sample, other DNA sequences code for this CDR3. This chain links TRBV7-8 with TRBJ2-7, with D possibly matching TRBD2 (5 bases). V lost 1 base and J 6 bases, leaving 13 bases between the germline ends. The CDR3 covers 14 residues. CDR1 is SGHVS and CDR2 is FQNEAQ in the germline V gene. The CDR3, as DNA: TGTGCCAGCAGCTTAGTTGCAGGAGGCCTCGAGCAGTACTTC. It is translated as CASSLVAGGLEQYF.

The chain uses TRBV7-2 and TRBJ2-1; TRBD1 matches 8 bases. V shed 5 bases and J 3 bases; nucleotides not matched to a gene: 6. This CDR3 spans 15 amino acids. CDR1 is SGHTA and CDR2 is FQGNSA in the germline V gene. The CDR3 nucleotides are TGTGCCAGCAGCCTCCGACAGGGGTTCTACAATGAGCAGTTCTTC. This encodes CASSLRQGFYNEQFF.

V and J are TRBV11-1 and TRBJ1-3; D is ambiguous. Germline V CDR1 and CDR2: SGHAT, FQDESV (reference sequence). Trimming removed 7 bases from V and 2 bases from J, with 6 bases in between. The CDR3 has 12 amino acids. DNA for the CDR3: TGTGCCAGCACAAACACTGGAAACACCATATATTTT. Amino acid sequence: CASTNTGNTIYF.

J is TRBJ1-2 and V is TRBV11-2; D not certain. CDR1 and CDR2 (germline): SGHAT, FQNNGV. This CDR3 is built from 13 residues. V was pared by 5 bases and J by 2 bases, with 9 bases between. This chain's CDR3 is CASSRVSNYGYTF. Here the CDR3 DNA reads TGTGCCAGCAGCCGAGTTAGCAACTATGGCTACACCTTC.

As to this clone: This CDR3 is also generated by other DNA sequences in the sample. The chain recombines TRBV6-5 with TRBJ1-1, with a weak D call TRBD1 (6 bases). Germline CDR1 and CDR2: MNHEY and SVGAGI. CDR3 length equals 13 residues. Trimming cost V 6 bases and J 0 bases, with 8 bases left between them. In nucleotides, the CDR3 is TGTGCCAGCAGCCGACAGGTGAACACTGAAGCTTTCTTT. It codes for CASSRQVNTEAFF.

CDR3 residues: CASSRGQNTGELFF. In DNA form, the CDR3 reads TGTGCCAGCAGCCGGGGACAGAACACCGGGGAGCTGTTTTTT. The chain is built from TRBV5-5 and TRBJ2-2, with D tentatively TRBD1 (6 bases). Between the trimmed V and J ends, which lost 4 bases and 1 base, there was a span of 8 bases. The CDR3 loop spans 14 amino acids. Germline loops: CDR1 SGHKS, CDR2 YYEKEE (reference sequence).

This chain joins TRBV6-4 and TRBJ2-2; D uncertain. V lost 6 bases and J 6 bases, leaving 14 bases between the germline ends. Germline-derived CDR1 and CDR2 are MRHNA and SNTAGT. This CDR3 has 14 amino acids. CDR3: CASSLETGAGELFF. The CDR3 DNA sequence: TGTGCCAGCAGCCTTGAGACGGGTGCCGGGGAGCTGTTTTTT.

The rearrangement joins TRBV2 to TRBJ2-2; 7 nucleotides align to TRBD2. The CDR3 runs to 15 residues. Germline V gives CDR1 SNHLY, CDR2 FYNNEI. With V trimmed by 6 bases and J by 3 bases, 7 bases remained unmatched. The CDR3 DNA is TGTGCCAGCAGCCCCGGACTAGTGGACACCGGGGAGCTGTTTTTT. This codes for CASSPGLVDTGELFF.

The chain combines TRBV30 with TRBJ2-7, with 9 bases matching TRBD2. V was clipped by 4 bases and J by 3 bases; unmatched bases: 4. This CDR3 has 13 residues. Germline CDR1 and CDR2: GTSNPN and SVGIG (reference sequence). Written as DNA, the CDR3 is TGTGCCTGGAACCCTAGCGGGAACTACGAGCAGTACTTC. Amino acid sequence: CAWNPSGNYEQYF. Complete variable domain (other parts from reference TRBV30 and TRBJ2-7): SQTIHQWPATLVQPVGSPLSLECTVEGTSNPNLYWYRQAAGRGLQLLFYSVGIGQISSEVPQNLSASRPQDRQFILSSKKLLLSDSGFYLCAWNPSGNYEQYFGPGTRLTVT.

The CDR3 here is CASSYPGNTEAFF. The CDR3 nucleotides read TGTGCCAGCAGTTATCCGGGGAACACTGAAGCTTTCTTT. The chain joins TRBV11-2 to TRBJ1-1, with unresolved D. Germline CDR1 SGHAT, CDR2 FQNNGV. CDR3 length: 13 amino acids. Trimming removed 6 bases from V and 1 base from J, with 9 bases in between.

V is TRBV10-3 and J is TRBJ2-1, with 10 bases matching TRBD1. Trimming cost V 9 bases and J 9 bases; bases outside gene matches: 5. Germline values: CDR1 ENHRY, CDR2 SYGVKD. The CDR3 covers 12 residues. CDR3 nucleotide sequence: TGTGCCATGGGACAGGGGTTCACTGAGCAGTTCTTC. Residues: CAMGQGFTEQFF.

The V call is TRBV24-1, the J call TRBJ2-3, with D possibly matching TRBD1 (5 bases). CDR3 size: 16 residues. The V end was cut by 3 bases, the J end by 6 bases, with 18 bases between. CDR1 and CDR2 (germline): KGHDR, SFDVKD. The DNA for the CDR3 is TGTGCCACCAGTGATAATGTGGCAGGGCAGGCGGATACGCAGTATTTT. Translating it yields CATSDNVAGQADTQYF.

This clone was detected only once. The V and J genes are TRBV4-2 and TRBJ1-3, with D uncertain. Germline CDR1 LGHNA, CDR2 YNFKEQ. V was pared by 4 bases and J by 2 bases, with 15 bases between. This CDR3 contains 16 residues. The CDR3 bases are TGTGCCAGCAGCCCATCGACGGGAACTACTGGAAACACCATATATTTT. It is translated as CASSPSTGTTGNTIYF.

This chain joins TRBV10-3 and TRBJ1-5; no reliable D call. In germline, CDR1 is ENHRY, CDR2 SYGVKD. The ends were cut back, 10 bases at V and 4 bases at J, with 26 bases in the middle. The CDR3 has 17 residues. The CDR3 coding sequence is TGTGCCAGGGCTCCTGTGGCAGGCAATCTCCTTAATCAGCCCCAGCATTTT. This encodes CARAPVAGNLLNQPQHF.

The DNA of the CDR3 is TGTGCCAGCGTCCGCTCTGGGGCCAACGTCCTGACTTTC. Translating gives CASVRSGANVLTF. The chain recombines TRBV13 with TRBJ2-6, with D unclear. CDR1 and CDR2 (germline): PRHDT, FYEKMQ (reference sequence). Trimming cost V 8 bases and J 0 bases, with 5 bases left between them. This CDR3 has 13 amino acids.

The chain links TRBV18 to TRBJ2-5, with TRBD1 identical over 8 bases. The germline V gene has CDR1 KGHSH and CDR2 LQKENI. CDR3 size: 14 residues. V dropped 6 bases and J dropped 3; count of bases not matched to a gene: 6. The DNA of the CDR3 is TGTGCCAGCTCCCCAATGACAGGGGAAGAGACCCAGTACTTC. This codes for CASSPMTGEETQYF.

The chain's CDR3 is CASSQGRPYEQYF. CDR3 in DNA: TGTGCCAGCAGCCAAGGGCGGCCGTACGAGCAGTACTTC. The V call is TRBV3-1 (or the pseudogene TRBV3-2), the J call TRBJ2-7; D is undetermined. The V end was cut by 1 base, the J end by 4 bases, with 8 bases between. The CDR3 is 13 residues long. CDR1 and CDR2 (germline): LGHDT, YNNKEL (reference sequence).

V usage is TRBV19 and J usage is TRBJ2-1, with 10 bases aligning to TRBD1. CDR1 and CDR2 from the germline V gene are LNHDA and SQIVND (reference sequence). The CDR3 length is 18 residues. V gave up 5 bases and J gave up 4 bases; unmatched junction bases: 14. CDR3: CASSLGSTGTGAYNEQFF. CDR3 coding DNA: TGTGCCAGTAGTTTGGGTAGTACCGGGACAGGGGCTTACAATGAGCAGTTCTTC. The variable domain in full, completed from reference TRBV19 and TRBJ2-1, reads DGGITQSPKYLFRKEGQNVTLSCEQNLNHDAMYWYRQDPGQGLRLIYYSQIVNDFQKGDIAEGYSVSREKKESFPLTVTSAQKNPTAFYLCASSLGSTGTGAYNEQFFGPGTRLTVL.

The chain links TRBV9 to TRBJ1-1; TRBD1 agrees at 7 bases. CDR1 and CDR2 (germline): SGDLS, YYNGEE. This CDR3 spans 16 amino acids. J gave up 0 bases and V 3 bases, and 8 bases lay outside the gene matches. The CDR3 nucleotides read TGTGCCAGCAGCGCCGCCCCCGGACAGGTGAACACTGAAGCTTTCTTT. This encodes CASSAAPGQVNTEAFF.

The genes are TRBV2 and TRBJ1-1; 10 bases are a match to TRBD1. This CDR3 contains 15 residues. V was pared by 4 bases and J by 6 bases, with 8 bases of the junction left unmatched. Per the germline V gene, CDR1 is SNHLY and CDR2 is FYNNEI. CDR3 DNA sequence: TGTGCCAGCAGTGCTACCGGGACAGGGGTCGCTGAAGCTTTCTTT. Protein product: CASSATGTGVAEAFF.

The chain links TRBV28 to TRBJ1-1; D uncertain. Germline loops: CDR1 MDHEN, CDR2 SYDVKM. With 3 bases removed from V and 2 bases from J, the gap between germline ends came to 10 bases. The CDR3 consists of 14 residues. CDR3 protein: CASSFSQANTEAFF. DNA for the CDR3: TGTGCCAGCAGTTTCAGCCAGGCAAACACTGAAGCTTTCTTT.